These 25 T cell receptor beta chains share one sample of origin, sequenced in a study of T cells in localized non-small cell lung cancer. Measured with immunoSEQ multiplex PCR; TCRdb has only the in-frame clones, and not every one. The data hold some 7,000 clones, with 23% observed a single time. The sample here was lung tumor tissue, taken before any cancer treatment. The receptors shown here come from a man aged 40-75 years with stage III squamous cell lung carcinoma.

This clone was detected many times. The chain combines TRBV11-3 with TRBJ2-2; 9 nucleotides match TRBD1. Trimming cost V 4 bases and J 5 bases; bases outside gene matches: 14. This CDR3 has 18 amino acids. CDR1 and CDR2 (germline): SGHNT, YENEEA. CDR3 in amino acids: CASSWNRGRRVWTGELFF. CDR3 coding DNA: TGTGCCAGCAGCTGGAACAGGGGGCGCAGGGTTTGGACCGGGGAGCTGTTTTTT.

The V and J genes are TRBV28 and TRBJ2-7; 8 positions match TRBD2. This CDR3 region has 13 residues. After removal of 5 bases from V and 7 bases from J, the junction contained 7 bases not matched to a gene. The germline V gene has CDR1 MDHEN and CDR2 SYDVKM. CDR3 coding DNA: TGTGCCAGCAGTCCGGGGGGGCTGCGGGAGCAGTACTTC. Translating it yields CASSPGGLREQYF. Together with reference TRBV28 and TRBJ2-7, the CDR3 gives the full variable domain: DVKVTQSSRYLVKRTGEKVFLECVQDMDHENMFWYRQDPGLGLRLIYFSYDVKMKEKGDIPEGYSVSREKKERFSLILESASTNQTSMYLCASSPGGLREQYFGPGTRLTVT.

This clone was counted ten times or more. The chain combines TRBV11-3 with TRBJ2-7, with D unresolved. The germline gives CDR1 SGHNT, CDR2 YENEEA. The CDR3 totals 14 residues. Trimming took 1 base from V and 5 from J, leaving 12 bases between them. CDR3 protein: CASSLVESVHEQYF. The CDR3 DNA reads as TGTGCCAGCAGCTTAGTGGAAAGCGTCCACGAGCAGTACTTC.

The genes are TRBV28 and TRBJ1-2, with D unclear. The germline V gene has CDR1 MDHEN and CDR2 SYDVKM. The CDR3 spans 13 residues. V lost 5 bases to trimming and J lost 4 bases, with 11 bases between them. DNA of the CDR3: TGTGCCAGCAGTAGGACGAAGCCCTATGGCTACACCTTC. Its protein is CASSRTKPYGYTF.

The CDR3 DNA sequence: TGTGCCAGCAGCCCCCCCCGGCTGGTCCAAGAGACCCAGTACTTC. Its translation is CASSPPRLVQETQYF. The rearrangement links TRBV11-3 to TRBJ2-5; D call uncertain. CDR1 and CDR2 from the germline V gene are SGHNT and YENEEA. Trimming took 5 bases from V and 1 from J, leaving 14 bases between them. The CDR3 consists of 15 residues.

This clone has ten or more counts. The chain couples TRBV6-8 to TRBJ2-3; unclear D gene. The CDR3 contains 12 residues. Germline values: CDR1 MNHGY, CDR2 SAAAGT. The V end lost 5 bases, the J end lost 2 bases, and 5 bases lay between the germline ends. The CDR3 sequence: CASSQTTDTQYF. The CDR3 DNA follows: TGTGCCAGCAGTCAAACCACAGATACGCAGTATTTT.

The rearrangement joins TRBV6-8 to TRBJ1-2; tentative D call: TRBD1 (5 bases). The CDR3 has 12 residues. The ends were cut back, 8 bases at V and 3 bases at J, with 10 bases in the middle. The germline V gene encodes CDR1 MNHGY and CDR2 SAAAGT. The CDR3 spells CASFWDYYGYTF. The CDR3, as DNA: TGTGCCAGCTTTTGGGACTACTATGGCTACACCTTC.

This clone was seen only a few times. This rearrangement joins TRBV11-3 to TRBJ1-3, with D tentatively TRBD1 (6 bases). This CDR3 has 14 residues. Germline V gene sequence: CDR1 SGHNT, CDR2 YENEEA. The V gene lost 5 bases and the J gene lost 0 bases, with 8 bases spanning the gap. The CDR3 spells CASSRDNSGNTIYF. CDR3 bases: TGTGCCAGCAGCAGGGACAACTCTGGAAACACCATATATTTT.

The chain has TRBV5-1 and TRBJ2-3; the D call may be TRBD1 or TRBD2 (5 bases each). The germline CDR1 and CDR2 sequences are SGHRS and YFSETQ. The CDR3 consists of 14 residues. Between the trimmed V and J ends, which lost 6 bases and 3 bases, there was a span of 14 bases. The CDR3 DNA reads as TGCGCCAGCAACACGGGGCAGAGGACAGATACGCAGTATTTT. This codes for CASNTGQRTDTQYF. Complete variable domain (other parts from reference TRBV5-1 and TRBJ2-3): KAGVTQTPRYLIKTRGQQVTLSCSPISGHRSVSWYQQTPGQGLQFLFEYFSETQRNKGNFPGRFSGRQFSNSRSEMNVSTLELGDSALYLCASNTGQRTDTQYFGPGTRLTVL.

This clone has a handful of counts. The chain is built from TRBV11-3 and TRBJ2-7; 9 bases match TRBD1. Germline CDR1 reads SGHNT; CDR2 reads YENEEA. Trimming at V came to 5 bases and at J to 3 bases, leaving 11 bases not matched to a gene. There are 16 residues in the CDR3. Here the CDR3 reads CASSPGRDRANYEQYF. The CDR3 DNA reads as TGTGCCAGCAGCCCCGGCCGGGACAGGGCCAACTACGAGCAGTACTTC.

There are a few counts of this clone. V gene TRBV7-4 combines with J gene TRBJ1-1; D might be TRBD1 (6 bases). CDR1 is SGHVT and CDR2 is SQSDAQ in the germline V gene. V lost 5 bases, J lost 1 base, and 8 bases lay in between. The CDR3 spans 13 residues. CDR3: CASSQGPNTEAFF. Written as DNA, the CDR3 is TGTGCCAGCAGCCAGGGGCCGAACACTGAAGCTTTCTTT.

This clone has a handful of counts. The rearrangement links TRBV28 to TRBJ2-5; a possible D gene is TRBD2 (5 bases). Germline values: CDR1 MDHEN, CDR2 SYDVKM. The germline V and J ends were trimmed by 3 bases and 5 bases, with 10 bases remaining between them. This CDR3 is built from 13 residues. The CDR3 region is CASSFGDHETQYF. DNA of the CDR3: TGTGCCAGCAGTTTCGGGGATCACGAGACCCAGTACTTC.

CDR3: CASSIAMNTEAFF. CDR3 bases: TGTGCCAGTAGTATAGCCATGAACACTGAAGCTTTCTTT. The rearrangement joins TRBV19 to TRBJ1-1, with D hard to call. The germline V gene has CDR1 LNHDA and CDR2 SQIVND (reference sequence). V was cut by 1 base and J by 0 bases, with 3 bases left in between. The CDR3 covers 13 residues.

The gene calls are TRBV10-2 and TRBJ2-6; D uncertain. Germline assignment: CDR1 WSHSY and CDR2 SAAADI. This CDR3 contains 17 residues. Trimming pared 2 bases from V and 4 bases from J, leaving 15 bases between. DNA for the CDR3: TGCGCCAGCAGTGAGACGGATCGGGCGGCCGGGGCCAACGTCCTGACTTTC. It encodes CASSETDRAAGANVLTF.

This rearrangement joins TRBV15 to TRBJ1-1; D possibly corresponds to TRBD1 (6 bases). The ends were cut back, 3 bases at V and 3 bases at J, with 11 bases in the middle. The CDR3 length is 14 residues. In germline, CDR1 is LNHNV, CDR2 YYDKDF (reference sequence). The CDR3 sequence is CATSRGARDTEAFF. In DNA form, the CDR3 reads TGTGCCACCAGCAGGGGGGCAAGGGACACTGAAGCTTTCTTT. Based on the CDR3 plus reference TRBV15 and TRBJ1-1, the full variable domain is DAMVIQNPRYQVTQFGKPVTLSCSQTLNHNVMYWYQQKSSQAPKLLFHYYDKDFNNEADTPDNFQSRRPNTSFCFLDIRSPGLGDTAMYLCATSRGARDTEAFFGQGTRLTVV.

This clone was detected only a few times. V and J are TRBV11-3 and TRBJ2-2, with 7 bases lining up with TRBD2. Trimming at V came to 3 bases and at J to 7 bases, leaving 8 bases not matched to a gene. CDR3 length: 15 amino acids. Germline CDR1 is SGHNT and CDR2 is YENEEA. CDR3 region: CASSLAPSGGGELFF. The CDR3 nucleotides read TGTGCCAGCAGCTTGGCCCCCTCGGGGGGCGGGGAGCTGTTTTTT.

This clone was picked up one time. This chain uses TRBV30 with TRBJ2-7, with TRBD1 as a possible D gene (6 bases). This CDR3 has 13 residues. In germline, CDR1 is GTSNPN, CDR2 SVGIG (reference sequence). Trimming took 3 bases from V and 5 from J, leaving 14 bases between them. This CDR3 reads CAWSGMGADEQYF. The CDR3, as DNA: TGTGCCTGGAGCGGAATGGGGGCGGACGAGCAGTACTTC.

J is TRBJ2-1 and V is TRBV8-2; TRBD2, the table's D call, was not compared with the DNA. TRBV8-2 is noted as a pseudogene. The CDR3 extends over 17 amino acids. CDR3 sequence reads: CASSLSLAGSSYNEQFF. CDR3 in DNA: TGTGCCAGCAGTTTATCCCTAGCGGGAAGCTCCTACAATGAGCAGTTCTTC.

The CDR3 reads CASSRLRQEAFF. CDR3 nucleotides: TGTGCCAGCTCAAGACTAAGACAGGAAGCTTTCTTT. The chain couples TRBV18 to TRBJ1-1; weak D call: TRBD1 (5 bases). Germline assignment: CDR1 KGHSH and CDR2 LQKENI. The V end was cut by 5 bases, the J end by 8 bases, with 12 bases between. CDR3 size: 12 residues.

J is TRBJ1-2 and V is TRBV5-1; D is possibly TRBD1 (5 bases). The V gene's germline CDR1 is SGHRS and CDR2 YFSETQ. The CDR3 runs to 14 residues. V was cut by 0 bases and J by 4 bases, with 10 bases left in between. In nucleotides, the CDR3 is TGCGCCAGCAGCTTGGATGGGGGGAGCTATGGCTACACCTTC. This encodes CASSLDGGSYGYTF.

This clone turned up a few times. V and J are TRBV30 and TRBJ2-7; 8 bases match TRBD1. Germline trimming cut 5 bases from V and 2 bases from J; bases unmatched to any gene: 8. Germline V gene sequence: CDR1 GTSNPN, CDR2 SVGIG (reference sequence). The length of the CDR3 is 14 residues. CDR3 protein: CAWSGQGQTYEQYF. The CDR3 DNA is TGTGCCTGGTCCGGACAGGGTCAGACCTACGAGCAGTACTTC.

The J gene is TRBJ1-2, the V gene TRBV6-8; a possible D gene is TRBD1 (6 bases). CDR3 length equals 13 residues. With 5 bases removed from V and 5 bases from J, the gap between germline ends came to 12 bases. Germline CDR1 MNHGY, CDR2 SAAAGT. The CDR3 is CASSTGGAYGYTF. The CDR3 coding sequence is TGTGCCAGCAGTACTGGGGGGGCGTATGGCTACACCTTC.

The chain has TRBV6-8 and TRBJ2-2; possible D gene TRBD1, 5 bases. With 6 bases removed from V and 7 bases from J, the gap between germline ends came to 15 bases. The length of the CDR3 is 14 residues. Germline CDR1 reads MNHGY; CDR2 reads SAAAGT. CDR3 sequence: CASSRSFTGGELFF. The CDR3 region has the DNA TGTGCCAGCAGCCGTAGTTTTACAGGCGGGGAGCTGTTTTTT.

J is TRBJ2-1 and V is TRBV19; 7 nucleotides match TRBD2. In germline, CDR1 is LNHDA, CDR2 SQIVND (reference sequence). The CDR3 is 14 residues long. The V gene end was trimmed by 10 bases and the J gene end by 9 bases; junction bases not matched to a gene: 15. The DNA for the CDR3 is TGTGCCACCACCTCGTGGGGGGGAAGTAGTGAGCAGTTCTTC. It yields the protein CATTSWGGSSEQFF.

This clone was picked up one time. This sequence joins TRBV5-1 and TRBJ1-4; D is undetermined. The CDR3 covers 14 residues. V was clipped by 2 bases and J by 7 bases, with 12 bases between them. CDR1 is SGHRS, CDR2 YFSETQ, per germline. Here the CDR3 DNA reads TGCGCCAGCAGCTTCGTAGGATGGCGTGAAAAACTGTTTTTT. Translated: CASSFVGWREKLFF.